The rows below give T cell receptor beta chains drawn from one sample of a study of blood T cell repertoires in COVID-19. The table came from immunoSEQ multiplex PCR; TCRdb's copy has only in-frame clones and leaves some out. The data contain about 120,000 clones, around 86% of them singletons. Material: peripheral blood. The receptors originated from a woman aged 65 to 85 with acute or convalescent COVID-19. The CDR3 runs from the conserved cysteine through the conserved F or W. A D gene is named only where the DNA matches it firmly. Clone size is stated in some rows and not others, as once, few, many or a class when expanded.

- TRBJ2-1 TRBV11-3 TRBD2 TGTGCCAGCAGCCACGGGACTAGCGGCTACAATGAGCAGTTCTTC CASSHGTSGYNEQFF
- TRBJ1-5 TRBV23-1 - TGCGCCAGCAGTCAATCGGGGCAGGGAGGCCAGCCCCAGCATTTT CASSQSGQGGQPQHF
- TRBJ1-5 TRBV2 - TGTGCCAGCAGTGGCGCTTGGGCAGGGGGCAATCAGCCCCAGCATTTT CASSGAWAGGNQPQHF
- TRBJ2-1 TRBV6-5 - TGTGCCAGCAGATTTTCCAGGGTCTACAATGAGCAGTTCTTC CASRFSRVYNEQFF
- TRBJ1-4 TRBV6-6 TRBD1 TGTGCCAGCAGCCCCGGGACAGGGCCGTTTGAAAAACTGTTTTTT CASSPGTGPFEKLFF
once TRBJ1-5 TRBV7-2 TRBD1 TGTGCCAGCAACCGGGACAGGGGACAGCCCCAGCATTTT CASNRDRGQPQHF
- TRBJ2-7 TRBV15 - TGTGCCACCAGCAGAGAGGTCCGGGCAGGGGCTAACTACGAGCAGTACTTC CATSREVRAGANYEQYF
- TRBJ2-5 TRBV5-1 TRBD1 TGCGCCAGCAGTCTTGGAACAGGGGGACAAGAGACCCAGTACTTC CASSLGTGGQETQYF
- TRBJ1-2 TRBV6-5 TRBD1 TGTGCCAGCAGGGCCGGGGACAGACTAAAAGGCTACACCTTC CASRAGDRLKGYTF
- TRBJ1-1 TRBV29-1 TRBD1 TGCAGCGCCAACAGGGGGCCGAACACTGAAGCTTTCTTT CSANRGPNTEAFF
- TRBJ2-7 TRBV27 - TGTGCCAGCAGTTTTGCGGACTCCTACGAGCAGTACTTC CASSFADSYEQYF
- TRBJ1-2 TRBV5-1 TRBD1 TGCGCCAGCAGCCCTGGACGGGGACAGGAGCCCTATGGCTACACCTTC CASSPGRGQEPYGYTF
- TRBJ2-5 TRBV4-1 - TGCGCCAGCAGCCAAGTGACTAGTAGAGAGACCCAGTACTTC CASSQVTSRETQYF
once TRBJ1-4 TRBV28 TRBD1 TGTGCCAGCAGTTTAGGACAGGGGGCCCTTAATGAAAAACTGTTTTTT CASSLGQGALNEKLFF
- TRBJ2-7 TRBV13 TRBD1 TGTGCCAGCAGCACATTAGAAGACAGGGGAAATTCCTACGAGCAGTACTTC CASSTLEDRGNSYEQYF
- TRBJ1-3 TRBV7-3 - TGTGCCAGCAGCTTAAGTAGTTCTGGAAACACCATATATTTT CASSLSSSGNTIYF
- TRBJ1-4 TRBV7-9 - TGTGCCAGCAGCTCTGCAGGGTCTAATGAAAAACTGTTTTTT CASSSAGSNEKLFF
- TRBJ2-1 TRBV11-2 TRBD2 TGTGCCAGCACCTCCGGGACTAGCGGGGGCAATGAGCAGTTCTTC CASTSGTSGGNEQFF
- TRBJ1-6 TRBV7-8 - TGTGCCAGCAGCTTAGCGGTGTTCGAGTTTTCACCCCTCCACTTT CASSLAVFEFSPLHF
- TRBJ2-3 TRBV20-1 - TGCAGTGCTAGTAGTGGTGGGGCTGGAACAGATACGCAGTATTTT CSASSGGAGTDTQYF
- TRBJ1-5 TRBV24-1 - TGTGCCACCGGGCCCGGGAACAATCAGCCCCAGCATTTT CATGPGNNQPQHF